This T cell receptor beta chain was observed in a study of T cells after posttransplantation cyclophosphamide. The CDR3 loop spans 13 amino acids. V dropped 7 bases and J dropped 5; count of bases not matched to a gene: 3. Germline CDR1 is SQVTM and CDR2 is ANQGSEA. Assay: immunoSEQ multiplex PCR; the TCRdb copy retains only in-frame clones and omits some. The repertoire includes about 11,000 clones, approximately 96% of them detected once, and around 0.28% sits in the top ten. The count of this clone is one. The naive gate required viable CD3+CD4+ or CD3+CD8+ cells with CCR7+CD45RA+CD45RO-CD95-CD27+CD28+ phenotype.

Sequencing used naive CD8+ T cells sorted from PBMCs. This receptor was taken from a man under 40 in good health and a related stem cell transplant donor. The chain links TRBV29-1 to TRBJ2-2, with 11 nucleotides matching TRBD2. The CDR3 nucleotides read TGCAGCGGCTCTAGCGGGGGGACCGGGGAGCTGTTTTTT. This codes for CSGSSGGTGELFF.